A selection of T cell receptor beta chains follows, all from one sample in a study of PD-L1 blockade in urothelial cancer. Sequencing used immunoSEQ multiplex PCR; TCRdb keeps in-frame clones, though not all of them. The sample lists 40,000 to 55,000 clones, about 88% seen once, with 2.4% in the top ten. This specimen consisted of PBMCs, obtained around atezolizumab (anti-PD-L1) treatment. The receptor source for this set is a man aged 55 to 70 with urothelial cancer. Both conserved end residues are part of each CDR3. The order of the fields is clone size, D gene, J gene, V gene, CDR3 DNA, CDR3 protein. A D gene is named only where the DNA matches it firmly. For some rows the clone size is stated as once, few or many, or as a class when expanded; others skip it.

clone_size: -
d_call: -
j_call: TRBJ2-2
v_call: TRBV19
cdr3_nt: TGTGCCAGTAGTAAAACGGGAATGAACACCGGGGAGCTGTTTTTT
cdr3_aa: CASSKTGMNTGELFF

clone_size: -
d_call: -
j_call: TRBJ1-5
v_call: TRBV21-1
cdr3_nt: TGTGCCAGCAGCACCGGGACAGGGGACAATCAGCCCCAGCATTTT
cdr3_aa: CASSTGTGDNQPQHF

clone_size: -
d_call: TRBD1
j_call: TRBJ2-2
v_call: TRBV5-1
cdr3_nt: TGCGCCAGCAGCTTGGCCGGGGGGACAGGGACCAACACCGGGGAGCTGTTTTTT
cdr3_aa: CASSLAGGTGTNTGELFF

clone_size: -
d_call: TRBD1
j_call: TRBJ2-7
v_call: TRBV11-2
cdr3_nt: TGTGCCAGCAGCCCTCTTCCCGGGACAGGCTACGAGCAGTACTTC
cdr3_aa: CASSPLPGTGYEQYF

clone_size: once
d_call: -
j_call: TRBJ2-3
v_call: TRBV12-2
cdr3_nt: TGTGCAAGTCGCCCCGGGGAGAGCGGGAGAACAGATACGCAGTATTTT
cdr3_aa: CASRPGESGRTDTQYF

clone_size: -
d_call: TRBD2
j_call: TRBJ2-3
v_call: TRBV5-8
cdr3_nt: TGTGCCAGCAGCGCATGGACGGGAGGGACAGATACGCAGTATTTT
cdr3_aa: CASSAWTGGTDTQYF

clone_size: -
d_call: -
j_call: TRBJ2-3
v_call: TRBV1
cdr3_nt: TGCACCAGCAGCCAAGGTGGGACTAGCGGGGGGTATACAGATACGCAGTATTTT
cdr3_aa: CTSSQGGTSGGYTDTQYF

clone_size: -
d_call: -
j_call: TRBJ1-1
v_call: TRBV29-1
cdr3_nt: TGCAGCGTTCAACAGGGGAACACTGAAGCTTTCTTT
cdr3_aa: CSVQQGNTEAFF

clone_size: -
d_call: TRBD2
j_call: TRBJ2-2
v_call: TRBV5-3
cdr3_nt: TGTGCCAGAAGCAAAACTAGCGGGGGACAAACCGGGGAGCTGTTTTTT
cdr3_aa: CARSKTSGGQTGELFF

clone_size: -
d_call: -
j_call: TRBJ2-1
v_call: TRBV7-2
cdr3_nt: TGTGCCAGCAGCTTACAGGGAAGCTCCTACAATGAGCAGTTCTTC
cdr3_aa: CASSLQGSSYNEQFF

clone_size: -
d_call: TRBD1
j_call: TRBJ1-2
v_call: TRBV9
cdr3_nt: TGTGCCAGCAGCGTAGTTGGGACAGGGATGGGAGGCTACACCTTC
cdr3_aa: CASSVVGTGMGGYTF

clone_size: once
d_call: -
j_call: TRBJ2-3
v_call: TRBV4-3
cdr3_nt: TGCGCCAGCAGCCTACTAAGCGATACCACAGATACGCAGTATTTT
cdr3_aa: CASSLLSDTTDTQYF

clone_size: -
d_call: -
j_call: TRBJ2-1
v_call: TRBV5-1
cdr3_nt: TGCGCCAGCTCTAGGGGTTCGTTGGATGAGCAGTTCTTC
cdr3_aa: CASSRGSLDEQFF

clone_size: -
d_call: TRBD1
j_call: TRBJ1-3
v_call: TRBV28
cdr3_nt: TGTGCCAGCAGTTTAGGGACAGGTCCCCCTGGAAACACCATATATTTT
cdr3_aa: CASSLGTGPPGNTIYF

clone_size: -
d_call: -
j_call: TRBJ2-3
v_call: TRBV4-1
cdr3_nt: TGCGCCAGCAGCCAGGGGGGGGACACCAACACAGATACGCAGTATTTT
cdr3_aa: CASSQGGDTNTDTQYF

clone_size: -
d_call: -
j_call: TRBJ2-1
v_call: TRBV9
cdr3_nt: TGTGCCAGCACCCCGCTCTTGGGGAGCAATGAGCAGTTCTTC
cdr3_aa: CASTPLLGSNEQFF

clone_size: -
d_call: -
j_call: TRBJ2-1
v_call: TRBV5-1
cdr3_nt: TGCGCCAGCAGCGTCATGACAGCCGATGAGCAGTTCTTC
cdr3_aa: CASSVMTADEQFF

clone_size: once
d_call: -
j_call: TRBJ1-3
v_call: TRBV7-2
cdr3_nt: TGTGCCAGCAGCTTTGTACAGAGCTCTGGAAACACCATATATTTT
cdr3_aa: CASSFVQSSGNTIYF

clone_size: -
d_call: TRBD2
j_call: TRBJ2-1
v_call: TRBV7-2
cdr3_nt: TGTGCCAGCAGCTTAGGTGGACTAGCGATGTTTTTTTATGAGCAGTTCTTC
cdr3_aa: CASSLGGLAMFFYEQFF

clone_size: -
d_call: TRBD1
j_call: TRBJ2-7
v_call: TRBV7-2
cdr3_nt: TGTGCCAGCAGCCGTTCTCCTGGGACAGGAGTTTCCTACGAGCAGTACTTC
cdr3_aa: CASSRSPGTGVSYEQYF

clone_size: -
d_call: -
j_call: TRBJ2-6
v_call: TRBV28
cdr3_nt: TGTGCCAGCACCCTAGGTGGTTCTGGGGCCAACGTCCTGACTTTC
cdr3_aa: CASTLGGSGANVLTF

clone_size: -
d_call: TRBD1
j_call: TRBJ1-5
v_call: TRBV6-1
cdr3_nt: TGTGCCAGCAGAGGAGAGGGGGCTGGTCAGCCCCAGCATTTT
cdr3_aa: CASRGEGAGQPQHF